The source of this TCR beta chain is a study of cytomegalovirus exposure and HLA in healthy donors listed by TCRdb under 2017. Broadly, across the study: In an earlier analysis of approximately 640 of the donors, under 300 Gb of sequence data and 100 million or so unique TCR beta sequences from about 180 million T cells were reported. An early release covering roughly 580 HLA-typed donors comprised roughly 300 gigabases of sequencing data and tens of millions of unique TCR sequences. The genetic ancestry cluster associated with self-reported Caucasian donors included 81% of the roughly 400 genotyped donors. The study aimed to test whether cataloging public T cell receptors could reveal signatures of past pathogen exposure. Using immunosequencing, the study profiled T cell repertoires from 640 or so subjects and related those repertoires to cytomegalovirus serostatus. A separate validation cohort of 100 to 150 different subjects was used in addition to the roughly 620-subject first cohort. To predict cytomegalovirus infection status, the study combined high-throughput TCR immunosequencing, statistical association of individual TCRs with disease status, and machine learning. A later analysis re-analyzed previously published TCR beta repertoires from 660 or so donors and added high-resolution HLA genotyping to study TCR occurrence patterns. In the later analysis, no new phenotypic data were used to find candidate immune exposures; instead, reliance was placed on TCR beta sequences and their occurrence across donors. An earlier analysis of about 620 of the donors applied high-throughput TCR beta sequencing to assess whether each TCR beta V gene segment acted as functional or pseudogenic. Alongside the repertoire data, information on donor age, sex, ethnicity and CMV serostatus was compiled. In a later genetic analysis, genome-wide SNP genotypes for 398 of the 666 donors were used, and that subset was treated as a discovery cohort. Every repertoire in the discovery cohort had been generated on one and the same sequencing platform. HLA typing covered class I and class II loci at four-digit resolution. The number of typed donors differed by locus: roughly 620-640 for A, B, C, DRB1 and DQB1; 500 to 550 for DQA1; over 600 for DPA1; and 400 to 480 for DPB1. Several DR-DQ haplotypes were handled as single units for association and clustering, since linkage in the cohort was strong. Among some 410 genotyped donors of the cohort, an average of approximately 250,000 unique TCR beta nucleotide sequences were sequenced per donor, roughly 18% of them non-productive.

The cohort was made up of about 670 healthy bone marrow donors. Cohort members were all nominally healthy when sampled, although unrecorded immune exposures were likely present. The donor tested CMV seropositive and was one of the 289 seropositive cohort members. Each donor provided a peripheral blood sample, and peripheral blood mononuclear cells were used for TCR beta sequencing. Genomic DNA extraction from the blood cell samples was performed with the Qiagen DNeasy Blood Extraction Kit. Broad study findings and their caveats: Broadly in line with IMGT annotations, most TCR beta V segments showed up in productive rearrangements about 87% or about 30% of the time in an earlier analysis of a few hundred of the donors. CMV serostatus was the only immune exposure information available for the cohort. In both the original and validation cohorts, the classifier was reported to diagnose cytomegalovirus status with high specificity and sensitivity. This cohort had only TCR beta chains sequenced, and the lack of alpha or paired-chain data limited which features could be detected. A later analysis associated 16,951 TCR beta sequences with specific HLA alleles at a false discovery rate of 0.05. Presence/absence analyses assumed roughly uniform sequencing depth across donors, an assumption that may not hold. Correlated functional status among segregating V segments might be attributable to linkage disequilibrium, but an unknown experimental factor could not be ruled out. In a later analysis, HLA-associated TCR beta chains showed more clonal expansion and lower generation probabilities than non-associated chains that were equally common. A few of the identified cytomegalovirus-associated TCR beta chains were confirmed in vitro to be specific for cytomegalovirus antigens. A cluster of highly shared sequence variants was judged likely to be a technical artifact of the sequencing pipeline. A further reported finding was that TCR beta sequences accurately predicted the HLA-A and HLA-B alleles for most subjects in the first cohort. According to a later analysis, TCR association rates differed among HLA loci, with DRB1 alleles showing the most associated TCRs and HLA-C alleles showing the fewest. A later genetic analysis reported fewer N-insertions in productive TCRs among donors in an Asian-associated ancestry cluster than the 666-donor mean. In the study, 150 to 200 TCR beta chains were listed as associated with cytomegalovirus. Because counts were too low, seventeen rarely observed V segments, including chromosome 9 orphons, were excluded from the earlier analysis of several hundred of the donors. According to a later analysis, most CMV-associated TCR beta chains appeared to be HLA-restricted, and the HLA associations seemed to be driven largely by CMV exposure. According to the authors, the approach could potentially be generalized to other disease states and immunological phenotypes. Some IMGT-functional V segments, including TRBV6-2 and TRBV6-3, could not be distinguished by the 87-base-pair reads and were therefore excluded. A later analysis reported that several top co-occurrence clusters appeared linked to parvovirus B19, influenza, CMV and Epstein-Barr virus. Most TCR sequences were seen in very few donors, while some public TCRs were found in many individuals. A later genetic analysis associated a missense DCLRE1C variant with V-gene and J-gene trimming of TCR beta chains, and an independent cohort replicated the association. Strong co-occurrence of HLA alleles, especially DR and DQ, made assigning TCR associations to individual alleles difficult. Because HLA typing was missing for some donors at each locus, association tests included only the typed subset.

Comment on this clone: The antigen it binds to is not known. Qualities for individual bases were not recorded, and no much larger clone is one base off.

The method behind the library was the immunoSEQ multiplex PCR assay. For the multiplex PCR, a mixture combining 60 forward primers for TCR Vbeta segments and 13 reverse primers for TCR Jbeta segments was used. The CDR3 region of rearranged TCR beta genes was amplified from genomic DNA by a multiplex PCR assay. Amplified TCR beta libraries were sequenced as 87-base-pair reads on the Illumina HiSeq System. Processing in the source paper ran as follows. In a later analysis, around 80 million unique TCR beta chains were counted across the approximately 670 repertoires, and approximately 11 million of these chains were shared by at least two donors. A nearest-neighbor algorithm error-corrected the raw reads and collapsed the reads into unique sequences, merging closely related sequences to remove PCR and sequencing errors. Alignment of CDR3 sequences to IMGT reference sequences was used to assign V, D and J gene segments. For a sequence to be retained, at least a six-nucleotide match to both a V gene segment and a J gene segment was required. A rearrangement was called productive if the CDR3 had no stop codons and remained in frame with V and J, and every other rearrangement was called non-productive. Following IMGT convention, CDR3 was defined as the stretch from the second conserved V-encoded cysteine to the conserved J-encoded phenylalanine. Sequences without an unambiguous match to a single V gene segment were excluded from the earlier analysis of approximately 560 of the donors. In an earlier analysis of about 590 of the donors, a V segment was called functional when productive rearrangements were above 56.7%, and segregating when the standard deviation between donors exceeded 5%. A statistical classification framework was developed to diagnose cytomegalovirus status using the catalog of TCR beta chain sequences. In a later analysis, TCR nucleotide sequences were compared against IMGT/GENE-DB human TR gene sequences so that V and J genes could be assigned. In a later analysis, CDR3 sequences and most-parsimonious VDJ recombination scenarios were assigned using the TCRdist pipeline. In a later analysis, every TCR beta chain was defined by the combination of its CDR3 amino acid sequence and its V-gene family, and reads without a unique V-gene family were dropped. In a later analysis, 450 to 600 highly shared, low-generation-probability nucleotide sequences were removed to address suspected cross-contamination and a sequencing artifact. A later analysis calculated a clonal expansion index for each public chain from normalized within-repertoire ranks of inferred template counts. In a later analysis, generation probabilities were computed with a VDJ recombination model fitted to out-of-frame rearrangements, and the resulting probabilities were checked against IGoR. In a later analysis, TCR-TCR, TCR-HLA and TCR-CMV co-occurrence was scored with hypergeometric tests, and a repertoire-size bias correction was applied to TCR pairs. False discovery rates were estimated in a later analysis by permuting HLA or CMV assignments 20 times. In a later analysis, co-occurring TCRs were grouped with DBSCAN, and TCRdist sequence similarity was added when clustering was performed within HLA-allele-positive subsets. Repertoires with fewer than 30,000 or more than 120,000 public chains were left out of co-occurrence clustering, as were about five repertoires with anomalous nucleotide sharing. TCRdb took this table from immuneACCESS and kept in-frame rearrangements with V and J called. Such tables lack part of the clones; where checked against another copy, unresolved V genes explain under half of the gap, and the rest is unexplained. The DNA gave D and trimming, while V, J and clone size come from that table. The sample profile shows about 78,000 clones; about 64% of them were found once. Of the sample, around 6% falls within the top ten clones.

There are 17 amino acids in the CDR3, from cysteine to phenylalanine inclusive. Left in the record is the CDR3 DNA by itself, 51 bases read in frame from the first base. V ends up 3 bases short and J 4 bases short, with an unmatched junction base count of 11. As encoded in the germline V gene, CDR1 is MDHEN while CDR2 is SYDVKM. This TCR was recovered from a man younger than 40 in good health and CMV-seropositive. The sequencing sample was made of PBMCs. The chain links TRBV28 with TRBJ2-2; TRBD2 matches 7 bases in the middle. The CDR3 protein sequence reads: CASSFQSLAVATGELFF. The base sequence is TGTGCCAGCAGTTTCCAAAGCCTAGCGGTTGCCACCGGGGAGCTGTTTTTT.